Sequencing of this T cell receptor (beta chain) was carried out in a study of T-cell memory formation after mild COVID-19. Across the whole study: Among the donors, TCR clusters were largely specific to each donor.

About this clonotype: Its antigen remains unknown.

Using constant-segment primers, 5'RACE produced TCR alpha and TCR beta cDNA libraries carrying sample barcodes and UMIs. TCRdb ran MiXCR on the 5' RACE reads and lists one entry per CDR3 protein. Of fewer than 400,000 distinct CDR3 sequences in the sample, 16% were seen once. Germline-derived CDR1 and CDR2 are MNHEY and SVGAGI. Unmatched junction bases numbered 9, after V lost 5 bases and J lost 12 bases. The CDR3 is made up of 12 amino acids. Broader study findings: Contracting CD4+ clones were located mainly in CM and EM, and CD8+ clones in EMRA. Later expanders leaned CD4+, whereas clones that contracted between day 15 and 85 were balanced CD4/CD8.

The receptor comes from a man aged 18 to 35 who had mild COVID-19 (a few samples of this study predate the infection). Cell type and time point are not known. The sequencing sample was made of PBMCs or a T cell subset sorted from them (not recorded which). The chain couples TRBV6-5 to TRBJ2-5, with 7 bases lining up with TRBD2. The CDR3 is CASSATKGREYF. The CDR3 DNA reads as TGTGCCAGCAGTGCTACGAAGGGGAGGGAGTACTTC.